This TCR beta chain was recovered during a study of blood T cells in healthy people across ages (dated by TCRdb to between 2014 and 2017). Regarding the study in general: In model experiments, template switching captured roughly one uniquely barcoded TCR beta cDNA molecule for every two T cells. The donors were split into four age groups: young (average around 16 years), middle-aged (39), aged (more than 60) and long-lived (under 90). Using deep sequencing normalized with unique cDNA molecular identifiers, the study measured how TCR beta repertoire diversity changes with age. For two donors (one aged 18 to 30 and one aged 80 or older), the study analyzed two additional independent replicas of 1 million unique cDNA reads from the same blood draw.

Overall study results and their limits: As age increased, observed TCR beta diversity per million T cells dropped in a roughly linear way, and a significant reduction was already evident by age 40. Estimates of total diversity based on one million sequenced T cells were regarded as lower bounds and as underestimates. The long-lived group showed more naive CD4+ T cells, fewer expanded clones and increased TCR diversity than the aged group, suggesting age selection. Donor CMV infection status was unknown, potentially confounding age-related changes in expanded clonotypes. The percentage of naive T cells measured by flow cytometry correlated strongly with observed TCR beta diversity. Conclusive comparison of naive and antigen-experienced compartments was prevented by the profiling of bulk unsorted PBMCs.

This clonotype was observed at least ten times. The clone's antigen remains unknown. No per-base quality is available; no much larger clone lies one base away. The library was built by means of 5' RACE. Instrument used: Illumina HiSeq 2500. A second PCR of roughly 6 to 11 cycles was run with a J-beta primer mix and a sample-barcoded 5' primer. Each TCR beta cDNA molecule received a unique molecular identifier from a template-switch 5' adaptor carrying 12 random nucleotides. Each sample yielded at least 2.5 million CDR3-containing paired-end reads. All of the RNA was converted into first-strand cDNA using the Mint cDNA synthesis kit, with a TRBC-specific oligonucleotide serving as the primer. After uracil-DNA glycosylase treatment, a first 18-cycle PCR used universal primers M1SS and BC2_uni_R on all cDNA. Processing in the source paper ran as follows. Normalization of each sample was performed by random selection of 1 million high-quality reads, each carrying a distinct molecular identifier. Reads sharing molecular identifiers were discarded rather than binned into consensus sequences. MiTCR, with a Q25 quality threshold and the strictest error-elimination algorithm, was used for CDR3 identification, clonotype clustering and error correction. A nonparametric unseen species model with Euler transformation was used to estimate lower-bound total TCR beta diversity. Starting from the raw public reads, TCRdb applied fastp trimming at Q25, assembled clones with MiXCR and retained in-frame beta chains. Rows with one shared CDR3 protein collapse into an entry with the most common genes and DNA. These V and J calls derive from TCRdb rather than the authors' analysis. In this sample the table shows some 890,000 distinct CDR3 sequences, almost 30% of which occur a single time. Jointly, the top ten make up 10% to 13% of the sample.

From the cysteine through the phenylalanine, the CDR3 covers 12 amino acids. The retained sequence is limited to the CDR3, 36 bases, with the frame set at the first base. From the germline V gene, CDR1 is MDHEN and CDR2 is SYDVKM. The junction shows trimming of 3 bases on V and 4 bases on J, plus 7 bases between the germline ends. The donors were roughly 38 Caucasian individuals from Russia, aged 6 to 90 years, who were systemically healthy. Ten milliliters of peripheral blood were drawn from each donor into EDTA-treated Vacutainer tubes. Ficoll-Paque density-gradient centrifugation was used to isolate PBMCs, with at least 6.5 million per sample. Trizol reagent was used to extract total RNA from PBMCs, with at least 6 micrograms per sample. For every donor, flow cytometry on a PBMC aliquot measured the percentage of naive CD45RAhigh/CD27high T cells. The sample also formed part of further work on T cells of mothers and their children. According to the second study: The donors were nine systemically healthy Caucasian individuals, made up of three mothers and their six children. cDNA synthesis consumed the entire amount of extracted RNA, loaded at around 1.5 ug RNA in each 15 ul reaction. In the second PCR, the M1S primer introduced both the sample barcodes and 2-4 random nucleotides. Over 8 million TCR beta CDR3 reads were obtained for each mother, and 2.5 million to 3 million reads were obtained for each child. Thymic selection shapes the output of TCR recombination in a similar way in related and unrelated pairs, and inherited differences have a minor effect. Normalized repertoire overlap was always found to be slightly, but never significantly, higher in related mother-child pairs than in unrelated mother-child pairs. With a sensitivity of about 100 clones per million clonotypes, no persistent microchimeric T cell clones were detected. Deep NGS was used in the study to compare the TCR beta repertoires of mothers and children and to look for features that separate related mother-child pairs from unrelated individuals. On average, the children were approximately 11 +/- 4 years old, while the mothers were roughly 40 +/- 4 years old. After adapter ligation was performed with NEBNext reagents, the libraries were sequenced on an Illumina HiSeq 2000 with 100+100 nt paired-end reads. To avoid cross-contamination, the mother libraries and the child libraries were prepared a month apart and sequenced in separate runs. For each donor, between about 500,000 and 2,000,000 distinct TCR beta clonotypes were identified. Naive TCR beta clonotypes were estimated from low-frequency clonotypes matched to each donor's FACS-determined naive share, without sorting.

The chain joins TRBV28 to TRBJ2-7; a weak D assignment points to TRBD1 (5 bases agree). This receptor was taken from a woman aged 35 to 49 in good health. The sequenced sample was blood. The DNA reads TGTGCCAGCAGTTTGAAGGGGTACGAGCAGTACTTC. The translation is CASSLKGYEQYF.